This T cell receptor beta chain was recorded in a study of T cell clonality in common variable immunodeficiency. Deletions cut 0 bases from V and 5 bases from J, with 12 bases between. The CDR3 is 15 amino acids. Germline lookup yields CDR1 SGDLS and CDR2 YYNGEE. Donors gave roughly 4.5 to 8.5 ml heparinized peripheral whole blood. This clone appeared many times. Its target is not known. The read halts 3 residues ahead of the CDR3 end, with the missing end drawn from the germline J gene. Equal genomic DNA amounts from CVID and control samples were sequenced. Clones were read by immunoSEQ multiplex PCR, and TCRdb kept only the in-frame ones, dropping some. The sample was found to contain 57,000 or so clones, and every one recurs. Study observations and caveats: Links between repertoire features and CVID complications were heterogeneity-limited.

V usage is TRBV9 and J usage is TRBJ2-1; the D call may be TRBD1 or TRBD2 (6 bases each). This TCR came from a person aged 18-69 years in good health. Input material: peripheral blood mononuclear cells. CDR3 loop: CASSVGGGGHNEQFF. The sequenced part of the CDR3 DNA is TGTGCCAGCAGCGTAGGAGGGGGAGGCCACAATGAG.